Sequencing of this T cell receptor (beta chain) was carried out in a study of cytomegalovirus exposure and HLA in healthy donors. Study-wide points: Rates of TCR association differed by HLA locus in a later analysis, with DRB1 highest and HLA-C lowest. In a later analysis, compared with equally common non-associated chains, HLA-associated beta chains were more expanded. Presence/absence results assume similar sequencing depth per donor, which may not hold. Through in vitro validation, a few CMV-associated chains were shown to be specific for CMV antigens.

This clone was found a few times. Its specificity is not known. Trimming cost V 6 bases and J 10 bases, with 10 bases left between them. Germline-derived CDR1 and CDR2 are DFQATT and SNEGSKA (reference sequence). The CDR3 is 10 amino acids. Vbeta (60) and Jbeta (13) primers were used in the PCR. The assay was immunoSEQ multiplex PCR, and TCRdb's table has in-frame clones only and misses some. Counted here are around 210,000 clones, 70% to 85% occurring once; the ten biggest clones make up 1.7%. The specimen was PBMCs. The sequence was collected from a man aged 50-60 years in good health and CMV-seronegative. The V gene is TRBV20-1, the J gene TRBJ2-4, with D perhaps matching TRBD2 (5 bases). CDR3 nucleotides: TGCAGTGCCGCCGGGGTTATTCAGTACTTC. Its translation: CSAAGVIQYF.